Listed below are T cell receptor beta chains from one sample, sequenced in a study of blood T cells in healthy people across ages. A single record per CDR3 protein comes from TCRdb applying MiXCR to the 5' RACE reads. The repertoire holds 800,000 to 950,000 distinct CDR3 sequences, with about 27% as singletons. These data were likewise used in another study, on T cells of mothers and their children.

Material for sequencing was blood. These receptors all stem from a woman in her thirties or forties in good health. Each CDR3 is given with its conserved first and last residue. A D gene is named only where the DNA matches it firmly. Where a row states a size, it is once, few, many or the class of an expanded clone; other rows omit it.

J gene: TRBJ1-6; clone size: few; D gene: NA; V gene: TRBV6-4; CDR3 protein: CASRDGQGNSPLHF; CDR3 DNA: TGTGCCAGCAGGGATGGGCAGGGGAATTCACCCCTCCACTTT
J gene: TRBJ2-3; clone size: many; D gene: TRBD1; V gene: TRBV11-1; CDR3 protein: CASSLATGTDTQYF; CDR3 DNA: TGTGCCAGCAGCTTAGCGACAGGGACAGATACGCAGTATTTT
J gene: TRBJ2-6; clone size: NA; D gene: TRBD2; V gene: TRBV6-1; CDR3 protein: CASSEERGLAGANVLTF; CDR3 DNA: TGTGCCAGCAGTGAAGAGCGGGGGCTGGCAGGGGCCAACGTCCTGACTTTC
J gene: TRBJ2-1; clone size: few; D gene: TRBD1; V gene: TRBV3-1; CDR3 protein: CASGWGQGGHVQFF; CDR3 DNA: TGTGCCAGCGGCTGGGGACAGGGGGGACATGTGCAGTTCTTC
J gene: TRBJ2-2; clone size: NA; D gene: TRBD2; V gene: TRBV20-1; CDR3 protein: CSARGGTSGNTGELFF; CDR3 DNA: TGCAGTGCTAGGGGGGGAACTAGCGGGAACACCGGGGAGCTGTTTTTT
J gene: TRBJ2-7; clone size: many; D gene: NA; V gene: TRBV28; CDR3 protein: CASSFLAPYEQYF; CDR3 DNA: TGTGCCAGCAGTTTCCTGGCCCCCTACGAGCAGTACTTC
J gene: TRBJ2-5; clone size: many; D gene: NA; V gene: TRBV5-5; CDR3 protein: CASSRAPATGQYF; CDR3 DNA: TGTGCCAGCAGCCGGGCCCCCGCAACGGGGCAGTACTTC
J gene: TRBJ2-7; clone size: NA; D gene: NA; V gene: TRBV28; CDR3 protein: CTSSLQEYEQYF; CDR3 DNA: TGTACCAGCAGTTTACAAGAATACGAGCAGTACTTC
J gene: TRBJ1-2; clone size: NA; D gene: NA; V gene: TRBV10-3; CDR3 protein: CAISEKQDYGYTF; CDR3 DNA: TGTGCCATCAGTGAGAAACAAGATTATGGCTACACCTTC
J gene: TRBJ2-1; clone size: NA; D gene: TRBD2; V gene: TRBV20-1; CDR3 protein: CSPWTSGYNEQFF; CDR3 DNA: TGCAGTCCCTGGACTAGCGGGTACAATGAGCAGTTCTTC
J gene: TRBJ2-7; clone size: many; D gene: TRBD2; V gene: TRBV29-1; CDR3 protein: CSVVRGGLEQYF; CDR3 DNA: TGCAGCGTTGTGCGGGGGGGCCTCGAGCAGTACTTC
J gene: TRBJ2-5; clone size: NA; D gene: NA; V gene: TRBV7-8; CDR3 protein: CASSLDPLPILQETQYF; CDR3 DNA: TGTGCCAGCAGCTTAGATCCGTTACCGATTCTACAAGAGACCCAGTACTTC
J gene: TRBJ2-2; clone size: many; D gene: TRBD2; V gene: TRBV4-3; CDR3 protein: CASSQDPSGGAGELFF; CDR3 DNA: TGCGCCAGCAGCCAAGATCCTAGCGGGGGGGCCGGGGAGCTGTTTTTT
J gene: TRBJ1-1; clone size: NA; D gene: TRBD1; V gene: TRBV27; CDR3 protein: CASSLQGGRSTEAFF; CDR3 DNA: TGTGCCAGCAGTTTACAAGGGGGCCGTAGCACTGAAGCTTTCTTT
J gene: TRBJ2-1; clone size: few; D gene: NA; V gene: TRBV9; CDR3 protein: CASSPFLSGYNEQFF; CDR3 DNA: TGTGCCAGCAGCCCCTTCCTCTCAGGCTACAATGAGCAGTTCTTC
J gene: TRBJ1-1; clone size: NA; D gene: NA; V gene: TRBV15; CDR3 protein: CATIDRRVRETEAFF; CDR3 DNA: TGTGCCACGATCGACAGAAGGGTCAGGGAAACTGAAGCTTTCTTT
J gene: TRBJ1-1; clone size: few; D gene: TRBD1; V gene: TRBV4-1; CDR3 protein: CASSQVIPQTGSTEAFF; CDR3 DNA: TGCGCCAGCAGCCAAGTTATTCCCCAGACAGGGAGCACTGAAGCTTTCTTT
J gene: TRBJ1-5; clone size: NA; D gene: TRBD1; V gene: TRBV12-3/TRBV12-4; CDR3 protein: CASSRGTGVNNQPQHF; CDR3 DNA: TGTGCCAGCAGTCGAGGGACAGGGGTCAACAATCAGCCCCAGCATTTT
J gene: TRBJ1-4; clone size: NA; D gene: NA; V gene: TRBV13; CDR3 protein: CASSRDMEKLFF; CDR3 DNA: TGTGCCAGCAGCCGGGACATGGAAAAACTGTTTTTT
J gene: TRBJ1-2; clone size: NA; D gene: TRBD1; V gene: TRBV5-1; CDR3 protein: CASSPDGQVGYTF; CDR3 DNA: TGCGCCAGCAGCCCGGACGGACAGGTGGGCTACACCTTC